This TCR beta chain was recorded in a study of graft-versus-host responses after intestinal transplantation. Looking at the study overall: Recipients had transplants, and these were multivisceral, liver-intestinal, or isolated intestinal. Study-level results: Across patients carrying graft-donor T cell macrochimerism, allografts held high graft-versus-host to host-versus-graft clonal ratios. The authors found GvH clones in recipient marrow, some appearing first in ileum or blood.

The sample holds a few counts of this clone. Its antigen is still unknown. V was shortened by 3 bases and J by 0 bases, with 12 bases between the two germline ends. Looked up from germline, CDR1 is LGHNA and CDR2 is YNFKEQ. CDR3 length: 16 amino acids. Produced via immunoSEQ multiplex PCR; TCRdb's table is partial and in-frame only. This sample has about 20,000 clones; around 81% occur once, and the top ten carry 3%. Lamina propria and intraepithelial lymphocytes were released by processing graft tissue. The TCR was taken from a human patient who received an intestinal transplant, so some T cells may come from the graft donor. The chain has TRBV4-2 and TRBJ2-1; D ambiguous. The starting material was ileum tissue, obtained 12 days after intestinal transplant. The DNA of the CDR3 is TGTGCCAGCAGCCAGGTACTCCCCGGCTCCTACAATGAGCAGTTCTTC. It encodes CASSQVLPGSYNEQFF.